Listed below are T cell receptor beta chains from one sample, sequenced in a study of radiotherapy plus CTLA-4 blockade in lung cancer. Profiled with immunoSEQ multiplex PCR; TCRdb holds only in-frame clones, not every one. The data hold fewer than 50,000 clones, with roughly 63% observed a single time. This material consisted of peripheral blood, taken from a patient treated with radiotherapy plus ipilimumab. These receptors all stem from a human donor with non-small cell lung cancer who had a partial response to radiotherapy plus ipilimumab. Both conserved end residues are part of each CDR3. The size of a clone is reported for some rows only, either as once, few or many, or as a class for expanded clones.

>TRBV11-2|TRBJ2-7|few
CASSIPTSGIYEQYF
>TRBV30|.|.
CAWSIRGNEQYF
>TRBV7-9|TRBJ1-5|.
CASSYGGSQPQHF
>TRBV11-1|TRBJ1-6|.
CASSLGIPGVSPLHF
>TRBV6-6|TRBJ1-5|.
CASSPGQGRPQHF
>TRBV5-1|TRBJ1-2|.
CASSPQGGGGYTF
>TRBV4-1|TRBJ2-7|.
CASSQALGYEQYF
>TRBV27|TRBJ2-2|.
CASSLQGTGELFF
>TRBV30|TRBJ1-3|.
CALAAGAGGNTIYF
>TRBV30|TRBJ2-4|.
CAWRPREAKNIQYF
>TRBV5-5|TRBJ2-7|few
CASSLLDETYEQYF
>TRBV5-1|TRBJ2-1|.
CASSPTSGYYNEQFF
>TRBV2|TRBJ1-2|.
CASRVQGANYGYTF
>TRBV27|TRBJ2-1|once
CASSPVSGGNSYNEQFF
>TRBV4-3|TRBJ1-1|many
CASSEAVTSGTEAFF
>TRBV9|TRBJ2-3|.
CASSAGGGGADTQYF